This T cell receptor (beta chain) was sequenced during a study of blood T cell repertoires in COVID-19. Overall study context: The analysed material was cDNA or gDNA that came from T cells, B-cell-depleted T cells, or PBMCs.

Original data processing: How many nucleated cells were present was estimated from reference gene primer amplification. Some clones are missing from TCRdb's copy, which holds only in-frame ones; the method was immunoSEQ multiplex PCR. D and trimming were read from the DNA, whereas the V and J calls and clone size are those reported in that table. Among some 250,000 clones listed, roughly 80% were seen once. Trimming cost V 6 bases and J 6 bases, with 14 bases left between them. This CDR3 has 13 amino acids. Germline V gives CDR1 SGHTA, CDR2 FQGNSA. Material for sequencing was peripheral blood. The sequence came from a woman aged 80 or over with acute or convalescent COVID-19. The chain recombines TRBV7-2 with TRBJ1-2, with D perhaps TRBD1 (6 bases). The CDR3 DNA reads TGTGCCAGCAGTTCCACAGGGAAGGATGGCTACACCTTC. Translated, it gives CASSSTGKDGYTF.